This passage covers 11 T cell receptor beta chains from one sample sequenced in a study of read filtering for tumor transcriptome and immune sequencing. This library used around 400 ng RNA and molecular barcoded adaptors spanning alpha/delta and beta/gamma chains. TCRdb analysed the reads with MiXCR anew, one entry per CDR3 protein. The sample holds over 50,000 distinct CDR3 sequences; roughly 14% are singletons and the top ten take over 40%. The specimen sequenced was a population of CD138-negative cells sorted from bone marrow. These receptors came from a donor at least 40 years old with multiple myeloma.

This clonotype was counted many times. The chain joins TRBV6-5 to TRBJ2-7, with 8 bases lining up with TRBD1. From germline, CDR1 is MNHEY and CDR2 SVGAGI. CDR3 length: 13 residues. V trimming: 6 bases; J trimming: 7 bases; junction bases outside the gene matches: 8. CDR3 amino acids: CASSTGGWREQYF. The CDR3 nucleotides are TGTGCCAGCAGCACAGGGGGTTGGAGGGAGCAGTACTTC.

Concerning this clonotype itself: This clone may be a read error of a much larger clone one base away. CDR3 residues: CASNVGSSGTNEQYF. DNA for the CDR3: TGTGCCAGCAACGTAGGGTCCAGCGGGACCAACGAGCAGTACTTC. The rearrangement uses TRBV9 and TRBJ2-7; 7 bases are shared with TRBD2. Germline loops: CDR1 SGDLS, CDR2 YYNGEE. This CDR3 region has 15 residues.

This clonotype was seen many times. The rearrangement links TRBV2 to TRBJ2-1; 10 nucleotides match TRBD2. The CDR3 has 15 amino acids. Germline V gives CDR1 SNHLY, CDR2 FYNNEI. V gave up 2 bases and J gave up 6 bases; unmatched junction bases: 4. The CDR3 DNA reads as TGTGCCAGCAGTGAAAGGCTAGCGGGAGCCAATGAGCAGTTCTTC. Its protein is CASSERLAGANEQFF.

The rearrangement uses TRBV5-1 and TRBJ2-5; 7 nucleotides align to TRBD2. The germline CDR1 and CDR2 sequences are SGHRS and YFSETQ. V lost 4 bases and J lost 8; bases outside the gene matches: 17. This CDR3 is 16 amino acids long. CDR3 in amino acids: CASSKEMRERGRTQYF. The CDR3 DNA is TGCGCCAGCAGCAAGGAGATGCGGGAGCGGGGTAGAACCCAGTACTTC. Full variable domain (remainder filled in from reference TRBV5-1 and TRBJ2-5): KAGVTQTPRYLIKTRGQQVTLSCSPISGHRSVSWYQQTPGQGLQFLFEYFSETQRNKGNFPGRFSGRQFSNSRSEMNVSTLELGDSALYLCASSKEMRERGRTQYFGPGTRLLVL.

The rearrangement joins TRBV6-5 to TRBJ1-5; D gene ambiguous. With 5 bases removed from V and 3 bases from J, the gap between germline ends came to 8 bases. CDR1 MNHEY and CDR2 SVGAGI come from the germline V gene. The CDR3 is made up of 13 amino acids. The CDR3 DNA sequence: TGTGCCAGCAGTGACATTTACAATCAGCCCCAGCATTTT. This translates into CASSDIYNQPQHF.

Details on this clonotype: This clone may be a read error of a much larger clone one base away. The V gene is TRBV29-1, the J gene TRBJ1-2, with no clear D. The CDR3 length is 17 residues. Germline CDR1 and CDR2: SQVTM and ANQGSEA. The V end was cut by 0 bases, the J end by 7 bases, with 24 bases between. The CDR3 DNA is TGCAGCGTTGAAGATCTGAGCCCACAACTTAGCCCCTGTGGCTACACCTTC. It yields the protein CSVEDLSPQLSPCGYTF.

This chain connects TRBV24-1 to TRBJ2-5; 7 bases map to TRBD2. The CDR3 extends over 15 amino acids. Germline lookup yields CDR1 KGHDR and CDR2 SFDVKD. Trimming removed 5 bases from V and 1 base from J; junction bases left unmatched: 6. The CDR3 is CATSGPGRAQETQYF. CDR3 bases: TGTGCCACCAGTGGTCCAGGGAGGGCCCAAGAGACCCAGTACTTC.

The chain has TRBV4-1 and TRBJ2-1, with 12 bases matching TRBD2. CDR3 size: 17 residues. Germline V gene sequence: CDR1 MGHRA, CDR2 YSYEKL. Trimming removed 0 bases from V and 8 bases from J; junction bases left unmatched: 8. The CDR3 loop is CASSQDTLAGGPHEQFF. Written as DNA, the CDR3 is TGCGCCAGCAGCCAAGATACCCTAGCGGGAGGGCCTCATGAGCAGTTCTTC.

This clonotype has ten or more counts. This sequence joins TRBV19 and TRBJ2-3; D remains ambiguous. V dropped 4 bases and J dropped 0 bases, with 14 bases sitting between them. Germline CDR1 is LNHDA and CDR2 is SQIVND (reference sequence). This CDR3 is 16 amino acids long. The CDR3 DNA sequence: TGTGCCAGTAGTAACGGGCATTCCCAAAGCACAGATACGCAGTATTTT. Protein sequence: CASSNGHSQSTDTQYF.

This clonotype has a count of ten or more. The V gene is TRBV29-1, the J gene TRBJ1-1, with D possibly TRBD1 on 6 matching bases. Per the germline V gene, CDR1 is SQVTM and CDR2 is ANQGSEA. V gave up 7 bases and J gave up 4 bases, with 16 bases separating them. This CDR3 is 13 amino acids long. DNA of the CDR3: TGCAGCGCTAAAATGGGAGGGGGCACTGAAGCTTTCTTT. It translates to CSAKMGGGTEAFF.

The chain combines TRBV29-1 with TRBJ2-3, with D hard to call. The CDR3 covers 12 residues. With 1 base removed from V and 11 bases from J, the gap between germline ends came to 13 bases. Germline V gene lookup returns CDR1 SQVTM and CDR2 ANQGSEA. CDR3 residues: CSVEVRPWEQYF. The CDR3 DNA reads TGCAGCGTTGAAGTTCGACCTTGGGAGCAGTATTTT.